This TCR beta chain was documented in a study of T cells after yellow fever vaccination. One entry per CDR3 protein results from TCRdb running MiXCR on the 5' RACE reads. Of some 300,000 distinct CDR3 sequences listed, 7% to 10% are singletons. This clonotype was picked up a small number of times. The antigen remains unidentified. V lost 0 bases and J lost 2, with 8 bases in between. There are 14 residues in the CDR3. The germline gives CDR1 SGHRS, CDR2 YFSETQ. Broader study findings: Most clones from primary vaccination resurfaced after the booster (around 95% CD4, around 90% CD8).

This sequence was found in a man aged 18 to 30 who received the YFV17D yellow fever vaccine. Sequenced material: PBMCs, taken more than 40 days after the first yellow fever vaccination. J is TRBJ2-5 and V is TRBV5-1; D gene ambiguous. The DNA for the CDR3 is TGCGCCAGCAGCTTGGCCCCCCTACAAGAGACCCAGTACTTC. Protein sequence: CASSLAPLQETQYF.